This T cell receptor beta chain was sequenced for a study of T cell responses to AZD1222 COVID-19 vaccine. Study context: The analysis combined second doses at about 4 or about 12 weeks.

Findings and caveats of the study: Sampled repertoires all dated from after the peak T cell response. Mostly white British, mostly female donors; authors suggested clonal diversity may be underestimated. The CD4 TCRs associated with vaccination extended across spike and predominated at 160-218 and 743-854.

The J segment lost 4 bases and the V segment lost 5 bases, leaving 8 bases of the junction unmatched. This CDR3 contains 16 residues. From germline, CDR1 is MDHEN and CDR2 SYDVKM. Using immunoSEQ multiplex PCR, the repertoire was profiled, and TCRdb retains in-frame clones only, with some absent. The sample has 140,000 to 150,000 clones, 93% seen once; the top ten hold about 5.1%. A note on this clone: The antigen remains unidentified.

The sequencing here drew on peripheral blood, taken on day 0 of AZD1222 vaccination. This chain uses TRBV28 with TRBJ1-5; TRBD1 agrees at 10 bases. The TCR comes from an adult in good health. CDR3 amino acids: CASSLPGTGENQPQHF. CDR3 nucleotide sequence: TGTGCCAGCAGTCTCCCCGGGACAGGGGAAAATCAGCCCCAGCATTTT.